The present entry profiles one T cell receptor (beta chain) with its context. The sample is drawn from a study of human T cells and chemical hapten exposure. TCRdb ran MiXCR on the RACE reads and lists one entry per CDR3 protein. The profile shows 75,000 to 95,000 distinct CDR3 sequences, approximately 11% of them singletons. The CDR3 is 14 amino acids. V was pared by 5 bases and J by 6 bases, with 7 bases of the junction left unmatched. The germline V gene has CDR1 LGHDT and CDR2 YNNKEL (reference sequence). Stated time point: patch test 2, 6 weeks after DPC sensitization. Treatment defined: therapeutic diphenylcyclopropenone sensitization with weekly scalp DPC.

This clonotype was obtained from a man in his forties or fifties with alopecia areata. Some clones in this sample may be carry-over from other donors' samples. Sequenced here: whole blood, sampled in connection with sensitization to the hapten diphenylcyclopropenone (DPC). V and J are TRBV3-1 and TRBJ2-3; 8 nucleotides agree with TRBD2. The CDR3: CASSLSSGSDTQYF. Written as DNA, the CDR3 is TGTGCCAGCAGCTTAAGCAGCGGGAGCGATACGCAGTATTTT.